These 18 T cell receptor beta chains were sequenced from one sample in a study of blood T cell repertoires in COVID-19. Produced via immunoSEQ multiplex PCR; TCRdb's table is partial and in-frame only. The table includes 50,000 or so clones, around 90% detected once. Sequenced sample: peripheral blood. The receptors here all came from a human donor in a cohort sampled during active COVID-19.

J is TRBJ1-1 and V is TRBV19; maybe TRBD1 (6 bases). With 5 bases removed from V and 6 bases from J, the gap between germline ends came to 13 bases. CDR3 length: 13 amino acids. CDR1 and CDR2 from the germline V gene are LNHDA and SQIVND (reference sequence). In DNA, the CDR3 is TGTGCCAGTAGTCCCCTTGGACAGTCTGAAGCTTTCTTT. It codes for CASSPLGQSEAFF.

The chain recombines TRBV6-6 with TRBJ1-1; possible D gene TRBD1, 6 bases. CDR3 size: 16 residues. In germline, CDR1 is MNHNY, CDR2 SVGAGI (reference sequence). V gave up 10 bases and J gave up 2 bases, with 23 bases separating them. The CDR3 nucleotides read TGTGCCACCTCTCCCTGGAAGGGGGACGATAACACTGAAGCTTTCTTT. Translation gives CATSPWKGDDNTEAFF.

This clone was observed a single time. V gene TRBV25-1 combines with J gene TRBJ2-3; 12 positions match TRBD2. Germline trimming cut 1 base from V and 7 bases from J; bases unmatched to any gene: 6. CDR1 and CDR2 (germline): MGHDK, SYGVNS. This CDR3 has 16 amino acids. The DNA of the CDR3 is TGTGCCAGCAGTGAATTCGGACTAGCGGGGCCCCATACGCAGTATTTT. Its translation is CASSEFGLAGPHTQYF.

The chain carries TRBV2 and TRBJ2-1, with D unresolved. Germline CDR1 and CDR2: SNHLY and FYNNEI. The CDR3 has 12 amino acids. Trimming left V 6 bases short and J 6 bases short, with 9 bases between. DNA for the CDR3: TGTGCCAGCAGGCTAGGTAGCAATGAGCAGTTCTTC. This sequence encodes CASRLGSNEQFF.

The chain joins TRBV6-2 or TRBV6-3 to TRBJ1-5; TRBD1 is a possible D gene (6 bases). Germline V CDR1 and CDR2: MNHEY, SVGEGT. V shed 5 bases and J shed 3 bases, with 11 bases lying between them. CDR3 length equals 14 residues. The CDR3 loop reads CASSPDRINQPQHF. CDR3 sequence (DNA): TGTGCCAGCAGTCCCGACAGGATCAATCAGCCCCAGCATTTT.

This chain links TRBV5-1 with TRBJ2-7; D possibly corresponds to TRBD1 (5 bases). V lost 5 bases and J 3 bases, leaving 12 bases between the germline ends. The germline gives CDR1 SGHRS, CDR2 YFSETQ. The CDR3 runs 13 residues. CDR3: CASRETANYEQYF. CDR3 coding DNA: TGCGCCAGCAGAGAGACAGCCAACTACGAGCAGTACTTC.

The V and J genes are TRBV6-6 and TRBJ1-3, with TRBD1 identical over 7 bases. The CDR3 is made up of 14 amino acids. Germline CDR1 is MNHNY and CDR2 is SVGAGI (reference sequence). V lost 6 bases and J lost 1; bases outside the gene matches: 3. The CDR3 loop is CASSLQGSGNTIYF. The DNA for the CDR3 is TGTGCCAGCAGCTTACAGGGGTCTGGAAACACCATATATTTT.

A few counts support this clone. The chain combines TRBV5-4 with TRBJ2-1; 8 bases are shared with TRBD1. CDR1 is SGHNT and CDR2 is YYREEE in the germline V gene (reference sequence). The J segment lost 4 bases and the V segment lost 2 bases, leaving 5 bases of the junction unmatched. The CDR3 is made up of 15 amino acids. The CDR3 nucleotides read TGTGCCAGCAGCTTTCCTACAGGGGGGTACAATGAGCAGTTCTTC. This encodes CASSFPTGGYNEQFF.

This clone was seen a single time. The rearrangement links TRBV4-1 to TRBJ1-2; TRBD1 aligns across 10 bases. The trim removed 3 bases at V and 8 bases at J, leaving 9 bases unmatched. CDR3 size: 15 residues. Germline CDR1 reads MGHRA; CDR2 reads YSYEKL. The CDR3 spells CASSHLGTGEGGYTF. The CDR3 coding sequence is TGCGCCAGCAGCCACCTCGGGACAGGGGAGGGGGGCTACACCTTC.

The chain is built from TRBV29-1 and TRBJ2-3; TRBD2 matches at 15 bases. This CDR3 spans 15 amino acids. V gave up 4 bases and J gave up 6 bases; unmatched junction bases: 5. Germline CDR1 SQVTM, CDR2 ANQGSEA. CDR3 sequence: CSVAGLAGGWDTQYF. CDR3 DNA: TGCAGCGTTGCGGGACTAGCGGGGGGTTGGGATACGCAGTATTTT.

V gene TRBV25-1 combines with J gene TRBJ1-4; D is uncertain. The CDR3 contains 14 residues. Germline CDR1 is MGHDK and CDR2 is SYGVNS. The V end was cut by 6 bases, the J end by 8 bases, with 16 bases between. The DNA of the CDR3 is TGTGCCAGCAGCCCCCCCGGGATAGAGGAAAAACTGTTTTTT. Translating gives CASSPPGIEEKLFF.

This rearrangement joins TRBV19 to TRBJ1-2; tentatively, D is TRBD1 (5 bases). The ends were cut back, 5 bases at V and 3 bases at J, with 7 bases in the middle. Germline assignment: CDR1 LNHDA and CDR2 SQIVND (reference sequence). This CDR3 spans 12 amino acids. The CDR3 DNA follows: TGTGCCAGTAGTTCCAGGGACTATGGCTACACCTTC. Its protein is CASSSRDYGYTF.

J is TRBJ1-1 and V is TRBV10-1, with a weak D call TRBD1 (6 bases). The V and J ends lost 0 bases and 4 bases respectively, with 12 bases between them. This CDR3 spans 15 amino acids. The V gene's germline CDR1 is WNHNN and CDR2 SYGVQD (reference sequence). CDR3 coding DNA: TGCGCCAGCAGTGAGTCGGGGGCCACGGGCACTGAAGCTTTCTTT. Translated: CASSESGATGTEAFF.

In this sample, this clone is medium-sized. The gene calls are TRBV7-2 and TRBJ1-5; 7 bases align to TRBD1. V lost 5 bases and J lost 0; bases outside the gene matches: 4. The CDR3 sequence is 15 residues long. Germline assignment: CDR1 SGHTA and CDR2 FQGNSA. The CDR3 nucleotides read TGTGCCAGCAGCAGGGACAGTGGTAGCAATCAGCCCCAGCATTTT. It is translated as CASSRDSGSNQPQHF.

As DNA, the CDR3 is TGTGCCAGCAGTAAAAGGCGACTAGCGGGGGGCCCGACTACCGGGGAGCTGTTTTTT. It yields the protein CASSKRRLAGGPTTGELFF. The chain uses TRBV27 and TRBJ2-2; 13 bases align to TRBD2. The CDR3 covers 19 residues. The V and J ends lost 5 bases and 5 bases, in that order; junction bases with no gene match: 14. Per the germline V gene, CDR1 is MNHEY and CDR2 is SMNVEV (reference sequence).

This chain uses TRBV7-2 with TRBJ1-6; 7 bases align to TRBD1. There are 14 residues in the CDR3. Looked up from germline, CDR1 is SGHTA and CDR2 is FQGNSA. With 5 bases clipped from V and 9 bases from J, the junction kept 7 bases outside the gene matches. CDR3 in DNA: TGTGCCAGCAGCCCACAGGGGAGTGGTTCACCCCTCCACTTT. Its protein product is CASSPQGSGSPLHF.

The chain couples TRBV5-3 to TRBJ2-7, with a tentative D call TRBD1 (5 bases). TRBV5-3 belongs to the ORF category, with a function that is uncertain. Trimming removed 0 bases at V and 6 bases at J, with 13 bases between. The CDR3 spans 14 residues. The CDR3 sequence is CARSLGQYLPEQYV. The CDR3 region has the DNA TGTGCCAGAAGCTTGGGACAGTACCTACCCGAGCAGTACGTC.

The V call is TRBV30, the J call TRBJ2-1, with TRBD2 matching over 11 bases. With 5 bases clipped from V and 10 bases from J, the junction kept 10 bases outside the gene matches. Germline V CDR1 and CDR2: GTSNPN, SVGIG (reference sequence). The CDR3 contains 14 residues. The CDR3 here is CAWETSGGRPEQFF. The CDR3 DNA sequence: TGTGCCTGGGAAACTAGCGGGGGACGCCCCGAGCAGTTCTTC.